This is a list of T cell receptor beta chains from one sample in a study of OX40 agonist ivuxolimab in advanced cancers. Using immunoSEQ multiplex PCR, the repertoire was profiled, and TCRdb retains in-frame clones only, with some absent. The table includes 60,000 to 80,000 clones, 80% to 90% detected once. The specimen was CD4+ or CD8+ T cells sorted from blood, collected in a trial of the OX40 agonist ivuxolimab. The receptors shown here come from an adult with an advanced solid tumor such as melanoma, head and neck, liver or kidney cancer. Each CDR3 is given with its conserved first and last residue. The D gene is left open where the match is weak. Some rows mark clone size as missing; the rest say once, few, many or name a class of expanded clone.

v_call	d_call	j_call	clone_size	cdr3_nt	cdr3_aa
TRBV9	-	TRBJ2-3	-	TGTGCCAGCAGCGCCCGGACAACAGATACGCAGTATTTT	CASSARTTDTQYF
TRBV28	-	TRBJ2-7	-	TGTGCCAGCAGTTTGTCGGAGTCCTACGAGCAGTACTTC	CASSLSESYEQYF
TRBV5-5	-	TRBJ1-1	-	TGTGCCAGCAGCTTGGCAGGGTCTAACACTGAAGCTTTCTTT	CASSLAGSNTEAFF
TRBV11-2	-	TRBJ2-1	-	TGTGCCAGCAGCTCCCAGACTTCCTACAATGAGCAGTTCTTC	CASSSQTSYNEQFF
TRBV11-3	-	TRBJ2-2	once	TGTGCCAGCAGCTTAGGGGCAGCGAACACCGGGGAGCTGTTTTTT	CASSLGAANTGELFF
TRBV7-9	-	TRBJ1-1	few	TGTGCCAGCAGCTTAGTAGGGGAGAACACTGAAGCTTTCTTT	CASSLVGENTEAFF
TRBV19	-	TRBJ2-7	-	TGTGCCAGTAGTATTGGCAGGACCTACGAGCAGTACTTC	CASSIGRTYEQYF
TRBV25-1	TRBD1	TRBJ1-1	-	TGTGCCAGCAGTGAATATCGAGGGGGCGGCACTGAAGCTTTCTTT	CASSEYRGGGTEAFF
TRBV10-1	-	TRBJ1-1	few	TGCGCCACGAGCACCGACGATGTCACTGAAGCTTTCTTT	CATSTDDVTEAFF
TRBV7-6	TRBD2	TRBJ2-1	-	TGTGCCAGCAGGGCTAGCGGGGGTTACAATGAGCAGTTCTTC	CASRASGGYNEQFF
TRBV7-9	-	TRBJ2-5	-	TGTGCCATCCAAGAGACCCAGTACTTC	CAIQETQYF
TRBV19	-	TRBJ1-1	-	TGTGCCAGTAGCAAGGACGGACCGAACACTGAAGCTTTCTTT	CASSKDGPNTEAFF
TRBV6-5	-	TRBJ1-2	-	TGTGCCAGCAGTTATGCAGGGAAGGCCTATGGCTACACCTTC	CASSYAGKAYGYTF